The next 26 T cell receptor beta chains were all read from a single sample in a study of T cell responses to AZD1222 COVID-19 vaccine. Libraries were prepared by immunoSEQ multiplex PCR; TCRdb keeps only in-frame clonotypes and omits some of them. The sample includes approximately 130,000 clones, around 89% of them seen just once. Sequenced material: peripheral blood, taken 28 days after the second AZD1222 dose. Receptors were obtained from an adult who received the AZD1222 COVID-19 vaccine.

The V and J genes are TRBV2 and TRBJ2-2; TRBD2 agrees at 12 bases. In germline, CDR1 is SNHLY, CDR2 FYNNEI. V shed 7 bases, J shed 5 bases, and the junction held 5 bases outside the gene matches. The CDR3 totals 15 residues. The CDR3 DNA sequence: TGTGCCAGCACTAGCGGGGGGGCTGATACCGGGGAGCTGTTTTTT. Translating gives CASTSGGADTGELFF.

The genes are TRBV18 and TRBJ1-1; D uncertain. With 3 bases removed from V and 1 base from J, the gap between germline ends came to 15 bases. The germline V gene encodes CDR1 KGHSH and CDR2 LQKENI. This CDR3 spans 16 amino acids. For the CDR3, the DNA is TGTGCCAGCTCACCGCCTTCGGTGGGCGCGAACACTGAAGCTTTCTTT. It yields the protein CASSPPSVGANTEAFF. The whole variable domain, filled in from reference TRBV18 and TRBJ1-1, reads NAGVMQNPRHLVRRRGQEARLRCSPMKGHSHVYWYRQLPEEGLKFMVYLQKENIIDESGMPKERFSAEFPKEGPSILRIQQVVRGDSAAYFCASSPPSVGANTEAFFGQGTRLTVV.

This rearrangement joins TRBV3-1 (or the pseudogene TRBV3-2) to TRBJ1-6, with D perhaps TRBD1 (5 bases). With 0 bases removed from V and 7 bases from J, the gap between germline ends came to 7 bases. The germline V gene encodes CDR1 LGHDT and CDR2 YNNKEL (reference sequence). The length of the CDR3 is 14 residues. Written as DNA, the CDR3 is TGTGCCAGCAGCCAAGAAGCAGGGAATTCACCCCTCCACTTT. Encoded protein: CASSQEAGNSPLHF.

This rearrangement joins TRBV5-5 to TRBJ2-7, with 11 bases lining up with TRBD2. The CDR3 is made up of 15 amino acids. Per germline, CDR1 SGHKS and CDR2 YYEKEE (reference sequence). V lost 2 bases, J lost 5 bases, and 6 bases stayed unmatched. Here the CDR3 DNA reads TGTGCCAGCAGCTTACTAGCGGGAGTGGAACACGAGCAGTACTTC. The encoded protein is CASSLLAGVEHEQYF.

This clone has only one observation. The same CDR3 arises from other DNA sequences in this sample as well. V gene TRBV18 combines with J gene TRBJ1-1; D gene uncertain. The V end lost 2 bases, the J end lost 4 bases, and 5 bases lay between the germline ends. This CDR3 is built from 12 residues. Looked up from germline, CDR1 is KGHSH and CDR2 is LQKENI. DNA of the CDR3: TGTGCCAGCTCACCAGGAAGCACTGAAGCTTTCTTT. Its protein product is CASSPGSTEAFF.

The chain combines TRBV18 with TRBJ2-7, with TRBD2 as a possible D gene (5 bases). CDR3 size: 14 residues. V lost 6 bases and J 2 bases, leaving 14 bases between the germline ends. Germline V gene data show CDR1 as KGHSH and CDR2 as LQKENI. Written as DNA, the CDR3 is TGTGCCAGCTCCCCGACTATGAACACCTACGAGCAGTACTTC. Translated: CASSPTMNTYEQYF.

The chain employs TRBV2 and TRBJ1-1; maybe TRBD1 (6 bases). This CDR3 region has 14 residues. The V end lost 0 bases, the J end lost 6 bases, and 11 bases lay between the germline ends. In germline, CDR1 is SNHLY, CDR2 FYNNEI. CDR3 in DNA: TGTGCCAGCAGTGAAGCCACAGGGCGATCTGAAGCTTTCTTT. Its translation: CASSEATGRSEAFF.

This clone was recorded once. This chain joins TRBV6-5 and TRBJ2-7, with D maybe TRBD2 (6 bases). Germline V gene sequence: CDR1 MNHEY, CDR2 SVGAGI. This CDR3 is built from 11 residues. CDR3 coding DNA: TGTGCAAAAGATAGCGGCTACGAGCAGTACTTC. This encodes CAKDSGYEQYF.

The chain is built from TRBV7-2 and TRBJ1-2; D gene unclear. CDR1 is SGHTA, CDR2 FQGNSA, per germline. Trimming shortened V by 1 base and J by 6 bases, and 12 bases separated the two germline ends. The CDR3 sequence is 14 residues long. CDR3 coding DNA: TGTGCCAGCAGCTTAGAGCGGGGTTCGCATGGCTACACCTTC. This gives the protein CASSLERGSHGYTF. Supplemented by reference TRBV7-2 and TRBJ1-2, the full variable domain reads GAGVSQSPSNKVTEKGKDVELRCDPISGHTALYWYRQSLGQGLEFLIYFQGNSAPDKSGLPSDRFSAERTGGSVSTLTIQRTQQEDSAVYLCASSLERGSHGYTFGSGTRLTVV.

This clone was recorded only once. The chain has TRBV3-1 (or the pseudogene TRBV3-2) and TRBJ1-2; D gene unclear. From germline, CDR1 is LGHDT and CDR2 YNNKEL (reference sequence). This CDR3 comprises 14 residues. Deletions cut 1 base from V and 1 base from J, with 7 bases between. The CDR3 here is CASSQVEINYGYTF. The CDR3 DNA sequence: TGTGCCAGCAGCCAAGTTGAAATTAACTATGGCTACACCTTC.

V gene TRBV6-5 combines with J gene TRBJ1-3; D unresolved. Germline V CDR1 and CDR2: MNHEY, SVGAGI. The CDR3 spans 15 residues. Trimming stripped 0 bases from V and 0 bases from J, with 6 bases between. CDR3 amino acids: CASSYSRLSGNTIYF. As DNA, the CDR3 is TGTGCCAGCAGTTACTCGAGGCTCTCTGGAAACACCATATATTTT.

The rearrangement links TRBV6-6 to TRBJ2-7; 12 positions agree with TRBD2. The germline V gene encodes CDR1 MNHNY and CDR2 SVGAGI (reference sequence). J was trimmed by 2 bases and V by 6 bases; bases with no gene match: 2. This CDR3 spans 14 amino acids. The CDR3 DNA follows: TGTGCCAGCAGGGGACTAGCGGGTCCCTACGAGCAGTACTTC. Its translation: CASRGLAGPYEQYF.

The chain couples TRBV15 to TRBJ2-3, with a possible D match to TRBD2 (5 bases). CDR1 and CDR2 from the germline V gene are LNHNV and YYDKDF (reference sequence). Deletions cut 6 bases from V and 0 bases from J, with 10 bases between. The CDR3 has 14 amino acids. This CDR3 is CATSPAESTDTQYF. The CDR3 coding sequence is TGTGCCACCAGTCCAGCGGAAAGCACAGATACGCAGTATTTT.

The rearrangement uses TRBV19 and TRBJ1-2, with D tentatively TRBD1 (6 bases). Trimming left V 1 base short and J 9 bases short, with 12 bases between. This CDR3 comprises 13 residues. The germline gives CDR1 LNHDA, CDR2 SQIVND (reference sequence). The CDR3, as DNA: TGTGCCAGTAGTATAGGGACAGTTCCGAGCTACACCTTC. Translating gives CASSIGTVPSYTF.

The CDR3 bases are TGTGCCAGTAGTGCTTACCCCCTTGATGGCTACACCTTC. Amino acid sequence: CASSAYPLDGYTF. The V call is TRBV19, the J call TRBJ1-2; no clear D. Germline CDR1 is LNHDA and CDR2 is SQIVND (reference sequence). The CDR3 length is 13 residues. Trimming left V 5 bases short and J 6 bases short, with 13 bases between.

The CDR3 sequence: CASKQSGQGAGSLHF. Here the CDR3 DNA reads TGTGCCAGCAAACAATCGGGACAGGGGGCTGGATCCCTCCACTTT. J is TRBJ1-6 and V is TRBV11-2, with TRBD1 identical over 12 bases. V was pared by 7 bases and J by 14 bases, with 12 bases of the junction left unmatched. CDR1 and CDR2 (germline): SGHAT, FQNNGV. This CDR3 is 15 amino acids long.

J is TRBJ2-2 and V is TRBV16; no reliable D call. Trimming took 6 bases from V and 0 from J, leaving 8 bases between them. Germline V gives CDR1 KGHSY, CDR2 FQNENV. The CDR3 is 14 residues long. DNA for the CDR3: TGTGCCAGCAGTCGGAATTCGAACACCGGGGAGCTGTTTTTT. Encoded protein: CASSRNSNTGELFF.

The chain is built from TRBV6-5 and TRBJ2-7; 8 bases are shared with TRBD1. Germline V gene data show CDR1 as MNHEY and CDR2 as SVGAGI. Trimming at V came to 4 bases and at J to 0 bases, leaving 5 bases not matched to a gene. The CDR3 extends over 15 amino acids. The CDR3 DNA sequence: TGTGCCAGCAGTTGGACAGGGAAGGGCTCCTACGAGCAGTACTTC. Protein product: CASSWTGKGSYEQYF.

The rearrangement links TRBV5-4 to TRBJ1-2; D might be TRBD1 (5 bases). The germline V and J ends were trimmed by 0 bases and 9 bases, with 15 bases remaining between them. The germline CDR1 and CDR2 sequences are SGHNT and YYREEE (reference sequence). CDR3 size: 14 residues. The CDR3 protein is CASSLETGGGSYTF. The CDR3 DNA sequence: TGTGCCAGCAGCTTGGAAACCGGGGGTGGTAGCTACACCTTC.

The table lists this clone with a count of one. The V and J genes are TRBV5-1 and TRBJ1-5, with unresolved D. Trimming took 1 base from V and 1 from J, leaving 6 bases between them. The length of the CDR3 is 14 residues. Per the germline V gene, CDR1 is SGHRS and CDR2 is YFSETQ. This chain's CDR3 is CASSLSGSNQPQHF. The CDR3 coding sequence is TGCGCCAGCAGCTTGTCAGGCAGCAATCAGCCCCAGCATTTT.

V is TRBV30 and J is TRBJ1-3; D perhaps matches TRBD1 (6 bases). Germline V lookup: CDR1 GTSNPN, CDR2 SVGIG (reference sequence). The length of the CDR3 is 15 residues. Trimming removed 2 bases from V and 3 bases from J, with 14 bases in between. The CDR3 protein is CAWSPQGWIGNTIYF. As DNA, the CDR3 is TGTGCCTGGAGTCCCCAGGGGTGGATTGGAAACACCATATATTTT.

The chain recombines TRBV2 with TRBJ1-4; D possibly corresponds to TRBD1 (6 bases). Germline loops: CDR1 SNHLY, CDR2 FYNNEI. V lost 4 bases to trimming and J lost 3 bases, with 12 bases between them. The length of the CDR3 is 15 residues. The DNA of the CDR3 is TGTGCCAGCAGTGGCGGGGGGCTGGCTAATGAAAAACTGTTTTTT. Its translation: CASSGGGLANEKLFF.

The chain links TRBV7-2 to TRBJ1-1; a possible D gene is TRBD1 (6 bases). The CDR3 is made up of 15 amino acids. CDR1 and CDR2 from the germline V gene are SGHTA and FQGNSA. Trimming pared 2 bases from V and 1 base from J, leaving 11 bases between. This CDR3 is CASSLQGTRNTEAFF. The DNA for the CDR3 is TGTGCCAGCAGCTTACAGGGGACGAGGAACACTGAAGCTTTCTTT.

The chain employs TRBV15 and TRBJ2-7; D gene ambiguous. With 0 bases removed from V and 0 bases from J, the gap between germline ends came to 6 bases. The CDR3 loop spans 14 amino acids. CDR1 is LNHNV and CDR2 is YYDKDF in the germline V gene (reference sequence). CDR3 bases: TGTGCCACCAGCAGAGATCTGGGCTCCTACGAGCAGTACTTC. Its translation: CATSRDLGSYEQYF.

Only one count was recorded for this clone. J is TRBJ1-2 and V is TRBV29-1; D gene ambiguous. The germline V and J ends were trimmed by 1 base and 4 bases, with 13 bases remaining between them. Looked up from germline, CDR1 is SQVTM and CDR2 is ANQGSEA. This CDR3 has 14 residues. In nucleotides, the CDR3 is TGCAGCGTTGAAGTCCCTCCCGGGAGCTATGGCTACACCTTC. This sequence encodes CSVEVPPGSYGYTF.

The chain employs TRBV4-1 and TRBJ2-7; the D gene is possibly TRBD2 (5 bases). The V gene lost 1 base and the J gene lost 0 bases, with 7 bases spanning the gap. This CDR3 comprises 14 residues. The germline V gene encodes CDR1 MGHRA and CDR2 YSYEKL. CDR3 sequence reads: CASSQGGSSYEQYF. The CDR3 DNA reads TGCGCCAGCAGCCAAGGAGGGAGCTCCTACGAGCAGTACTTC.